This is a list of T cell receptor beta chains from one sample in a study of T cell repertoires in cytomegalovirus infection. Via MiXCR, TCRdb re-called the reads, giving one row per CDR3 protein. The repertoire holds around 550,000 distinct CDR3 sequences, with around 27% as singletons. The sample taken for sequencing was PBMCs. The receptors were gathered from a human donor in good health (CMV status not recorded). Some clones in this sample may be carry-over from other donors' samples. The CDR3 runs from the conserved cysteine through the conserved F or W. The D gene is left open where the match is weak. Size is omitted from some rows. Given values are once, few, many or a class for expanded clones.

cdr3_length,j_call,v_call,d_call,clone_size,cdr3_nt,cdr3_aa
16,TRBJ2-1,TRBV7-2,TRBD1,.,TGTGCCAGCAGCGCAGTAGCTGACAGGGGGCGGAATGAGCAGTTCTTC,CASSAVADRGRNEQFF
16,TRBJ1-1,TRBV14,.,.,TGTGCCAGCAGCCGGAGGGGGGGCAGAGCGAACACTGAAGCTTTCTTT,CASSRRGGRANTEAFF
14,TRBJ2-3,TRBV7-9,TRBD2,few,TGTGCCAGCGTCGGGAGGGCCGAGATAGATACGCAGTATTTT,CASVGRAEIDTQYF
16,TRBJ2-6,TRBV6-1,.,few,TGTGCCAGCAGTGCGGAGGGGTGGGGGGGGGCCAACGTCCTGACTTTC,CASSAEGWGGANVLTF
13,TRBJ2-1,TRBV11-2,.,.,TGTGCCAGCAGCTTAGACACTGACGGCGGGCAGTTCTTC,CASSLDTDGGQFF
13,TRBJ2-5,TRBV27,.,few,TGTGCCAGCAGTTTCCGGCAGGGAGAGACCCAGTACTTC,CASSFRQGETQYF
13,TRBJ1-5,TRBV12-5,.,.,TGTGCTAGTGGTTTGGATCAGATTCAGCCCCAGCATTTT,CASGLDQIQPQHF
21,TRBJ2-3,TRBV11-2,TRBD2,.,TGTGCCAGCAGCTTAGATTCGGGACTTTCCGTGACTAAGCGGGAGGAGCATACGCAGTATTTT,CASSLDSGLSVTKREEHTQYF
15,TRBJ2-7,TRBV7-9,.,.,TGTGCCAGCACCATAATTGGGGGATCAGGCTACGAGCAGTACTTC,CASTIIGGSGYEQYF
19,TRBJ2-1,TRBV11-3,TRBD2,.,TGTGCCAGCAGCCCCGAGGTGGGACTAGCGGGAGCCTCCTACAATGAGCAGTTCTTC,CASSPEVGLAGASYNEQFF
15,TRBJ1-6,TRBV7-6,.,.,TGTGCCAGCAGCTTAGGAGACAGACAGTATTCACCCCTCCACTTT,CASSLGDRQYSPLHF
14,TRBJ2-4,TRBV12-3/TRBV12-4,.,.,TGTGCCAGCAGTTTACCAGTCGAGGCTGCGGAGCAGTACTTC,CASSLPVEAAEQYF
14,TRBJ2-7,TRBV5-1,TRBD1,few,TGCGCCAGCAGCTTGGCCGCGACAGGGTCCGAGCAGTACTTC,CASSLAATGSEQYF
14,TRBJ1-5,TRBV12-3/TRBV12-4,.,few,TGTGCCAGCAGTTTAACAGGGTGGGATCAGCCCCAGCATTTT,CASSLTGWDQPQHF
17,TRBJ2-2,TRBV6-6,TRBD2,many,TGTGCCAGCAGTTACTCGACTAGCGGGACTTCCACCGGGGAGCTGTTTTTT,CASSYSTSGTSTGELFF
13,TRBJ2-1,TRBV28,.,few,TGTGCCAGCAGAGGGGGGGGATACAATGAGCAGTTCTTC,CASRGGGYNEQFF
13,TRBJ1-1,TRBV11-1,.,.,TGTGCCAGCAGCTTAGGTCCCAGGACTGAAGCTTTCTTT,CASSLGPRTEAFF
17,TRBJ2-3,TRBV6-6,TRBD1,few,TGTGCCAGCAGTTACTCGGCAGGGGGCTTCGGCACAGATACGCAGTATTTT,CASSYSAGGFGTDTQYF
15,TRBJ1-1,TRBV12-3/TRBV12-4,.,few,TGTGCCAGCAGTTTGGCAAGGGGAGTGGACACTGAAGCTTTCTTT,CASSLARGVDTEAFF
16,TRBJ2-1,TRBV20-1,TRBD2,few,TGCAGTGCTAGGGCCGGACTAGCAGGTGGTTACAATGAGCAGTTCTTC,CSARAGLAGGYNEQFF
14,TRBJ1-1,TRBV6-6,.,.,TGTGCCAGCAGTTACCGTCAGTCCAACACTGAAGCTTTCTTT,CASSYRQSNTEAFF
12,TRBJ1-5,TRBV10-3,.,many,TGTGCCATCAGTGAGTCGACTCAGCCCCAGCATTTT,CAISESTQPQHF
13,TRBJ2-1,TRBV10-3,.,.,TGTGCCATCGCCGGGACCGCCTACAATGAGCAGTTCTTC,CAIAGTAYNEQFF
15,TRBJ1-2,TRBV7-2,.,few,TGTGCCAGCAGCTTCGACAGAAGATCTAACTATGGCTACACCTTC,CASSFDRRSNYGYTF
15,TRBJ2-2,TRBV6-5,TRBD1,.,TGTGCCAGCAGTTACTCGGGACAGATAACCGGGGAGCTGTTTTTT,CASSYSGQITGELFF
15,TRBJ1-1,TRBV6-2/TRBV6-3,TRBD1,few,TGTGCCAGCAGTTACAAACAGGGGACCCGCACTGAAGCTTTCTTT,CASSYKQGTRTEAFF
14,TRBJ2-1,TRBV20-1,.,few,TGCAGTGCTAGCGCTCCCCGGGTGACCAATGAGCAGTTCTTC,CSASAPRVTNEQFF
13,TRBJ2-7,TRBV7-2,.,once,TGTGCCAGCAGCTTAGCCGCTGTATCCGAGCAGTACTTC,CASSLAAVSEQYF
20,TRBJ2-1,TRBV4-1,TRBD2,.,TGCGCCAGCAGCCAAGATTTACGAAGCGGGAGGGCCGGCTCCTACAATGAGCAGTTCTTC,CASSQDLRSGRAGSYNEQFF
14,TRBJ1-1,TRBV27,.,.,TGTGCCAGCATCGGTTCGGACCGGAACACTGAAGCTTTCTTT,CASIGSDRNTEAFF
15,TRBJ1-2,TRBV6-2/TRBV6-3,.,few,TGTGCCAGCAGTGGATTGGGTCCAGATTCCTATGGCTACACCTTC,CASSGLGPDSYGYTF
16,TRBJ2-1,TRBV4-3,TRBD2,.,TGCGCCAGCACCCACCGGTACGGGAGGGCCCACAATGAGCAGTTCTTC,CASTHRYGRAHNEQFF
12,TRBJ2-2,TRBV7-8,.,many,TGTGCCAGCACAAGGGTCACCGGGGAGCTGTTTTTT,CASTRVTGELFF
16,TRBJ2-1,TRBV5-1,.,.,TGCGCCAGCAGCTTGGACCCAGGGAACTCCTACAATGAGCAGTTCTTC,CASSLDPGNSYNEQFF
15,TRBJ2-5,TRBV7-2,TRBD2,few,TGTGCCACCCAACTAACTAGCGGGAGGAGACAGACCCAGTACTTC,CATQLTSGRRQTQYF
15,TRBJ2-1,TRBV28,.,few,TGTGCCAGCACCGGAGGGGCTCCAGGGCCTATCGAGCAGTTCTTC,CASTGGAPGPIEQFF
13,TRBJ2-5,TRBV18,.,.,TGTGCCAGCTCCCCAATGCGTGAAGAGACCCAGTACTTC,CASSPMREETQYF
15,TRBJ2-1,TRBV7-9,TRBD2,few,TGTGCCAGCAGCTTCTCCGAGACTAGCAACAATGAGCAGTTCTTC,CASSFSETSNNEQFF
15,TRBJ2-1,TRBV11-1,TRBD2,many,TGTGCCAGCAGCTTAGGAGCGGGAGCCTACAATGAGCAGTTCTTC,CASSLGAGAYNEQFF
13,TRBJ1-1,TRBV7-6,.,few,TGTGCCAGCAGCTTGAACAGGGAGGCTGAAGCTTTCTTT,CASSLNREAEAFF
12,TRBJ2-1,TRBV12-3/TRBV12-4,.,.,TGTGCCAGCTCCTGGACAAACCATGAGCAGTTCTTC,CASSWTNHEQFF
13,TRBJ1-4,TRBV28,.,few,TGTGCCGGTCGGTCCCAAAATGAGGAAAAACTGTTTTTT,CAGRSQNEEKLFF
12,TRBJ2-1,TRBV19,.,few,TGTGCCAGTAGTATAGTTGGAGGTGAGCAGTTCTTC,CASSIVGGEQFF
19,TRBJ1-4,TRBV7-9,TRBD1,few,TGTGCCAGCAGCCAACCTTGGGGGGGACAGGGCGAAGAAAATGAAAAACTGTTTTTT,CASSQPWGGQGEENEKLFF
14,TRBJ2-7,TRBV29-1,.,.,TGCAGCGGGGTGGTAATAGCAAGCTCCTACGAGCAGTACTTC,CSGVVIASSYEQYF
15,TRBJ2-1,TRBV7-7,TRBD2,few,TGTGCTAGCAGCTTAAGTATAGCGGGGCCCAATGAGCAGTTCTTC,CASSLSIAGPNEQFF
15,TRBJ2-3,TRBV7-2,.,many,TGTGCCAGCAGCTTAGTGGGCGGGCGACCAGATACGCAGTATTTT,CASSLVGGRPDTQYF
13,TRBJ1-1,TRBV20-1,TRBD1,.,TGCAGTGCGCCTAGGGGGCAGAACACTGAAGCTTTCTTT,CSAPRGQNTEAFF
14,TRBJ1-4,TRBV7-9,.,many,TGTGCCAGCAGCCCCTGGGGGACTAATGAAAAACTGTTTTTT,CASSPWGTNEKLFF
12,TRBJ1-5,TRBV28,.,many,TGTGCCAGCAGACTACTTAATCAGCCCCAGCATTTT,CASRLLNQPQHF
16,TRBJ1-1,TRBV6-2/TRBV6-3,.,once,TGTGCCAGCAGTTACTCGGGGGGATCGGGGAACACTGAAGCTTTCTTT,CASSYSGGSGNTEAFF
14,TRBJ2-5,TRBV20-1,TRBD2,.,TGCAGTGCTAGAGACGGGACTAGACAAGAGACCCAGTACTTC,CSARDGTRQETQYF
16,TRBJ1-2,TRBV2,.,.,TGTGCCAGCAGTGAAAGGTCGGCACAATTTAACTATGGCTACACCTTC,CASSERSAQFNYGYTF
13,TRBJ2-3,TRBV4-2,.,many,TGTGCCAGCAGCCAAGAGGAAGGCCGGGCGCAGTATTTT,CASSQEEGRAQYF
15,TRBJ2-1,TRBV7-2,TRBD2,many,TGTGCCAGCAGCTCGGGACTAGCGGGAGTCTATGAGCAGTTCTTC,CASSSGLAGVYEQFF
15,TRBJ1-5,TRBV28,.,few,TGTGCCAGCAGTTTACCTGACAGAATCAATCAGCCCCAGCATTTT,CASSLPDRINQPQHF
15,TRBJ2-4,TRBV2,.,.,TGTGCCAGCAGGGCTGAAGCTCTACCCAAAAACATTCAGTACTTC,CASRAEALPKNIQYF
12,TRBJ2-5,TRBV11-2,.,few,TGTGCCAGCAGCTACGCGGAAGAGACCCAGTACTTC,CASSYAEETQYF
15,TRBJ1-5,TRBV7-2,.,many,TGTGCCAGCAGCTTACTCCAAGGGGTTAATCAGCCCCAGCATTTT,CASSLLQGVNQPQHF
15,TRBJ2-2,TRBV5-1,TRBD1,few,TGCGCCAGCAGCCGGGGACAGACGAACACCGGGGAGCTGTTTTTT,CASSRGQTNTGELFF